The 27 T cell receptor beta chains presented below share a single source sample, sequenced in a study of T-cell reconstitution after alpha-beta-depleted transplantation in children. Library preparation (for TCRbeta) was performed with unique molecular identifiers. TCRdb independently ran MiXCR on the PCR reads; one entry per CDR3 protein. Among about 400,000 distinct CDR3 sequences, around 21% were seen once, and the ten largest hold less than 4.5%. This specimen was PBMCs from the stem cell graft donor, taken from the stem cell graft. The origin of the receptors is a human donor who donated a stem cell graft to a child with acute myeloid leukemia.

V usage is TRBV6-5 and J usage is TRBJ1-2; D is possibly TRBD1 (5 bases). The V and J ends lost 6 bases and 4 bases respectively, with 21 bases between them. Germline CDR1 reads MNHEY; CDR2 reads SVGAGI. This CDR3 is built from 16 residues. The DNA for the CDR3 is TGTGCCAGCAGCCATACCGACAGACTAACTACCTATGGCTACACCTTC. Translating gives CASSHTDRLTTYGYTF.

This clonotype was seen at least ten times. This chain joins TRBV25-1 and TRBJ2-7; tentatively, D is TRBD1 (5 bases). The CDR3 spans 13 residues. Trimming took off 5 bases at V and 2 bases at J, with 10 bases between the two ends. CDR1 is MGHDK, CDR2 SYGVNS, per germline. CDR3 residues: CASSSQGTYEQYF. Written as DNA, the CDR3 is TGTGCCAGCAGTTCCCAGGGTACCTACGAGCAGTACTTC.

The chain recombines TRBV7-2 with TRBJ2-3; 10 positions match TRBD2. Germline V gives CDR1 SGHTA, CDR2 FQGNSA. This CDR3 contains 17 residues. The V segment lost 3 bases and the J segment 2 bases; nucleotides outside the gene matches: 8. The CDR3 here is CASSFLAGAPHTDTQYF. The CDR3 nucleotides read TGTGCCAGCAGCTTTCTAGCGGGGGCTCCTCACACAGATACGCAGTATTTT.

On this clonotype: The junction shows a germline mismatch at one end, possibly a read error. The chain couples TRBV5-1 to TRBJ2-3; TRBD2 might be the D (5 bases). This CDR3 spans 14 amino acids. Per the germline V gene, CDR1 is SGHRS and CDR2 is YFSETQ. The CDR3 loop reads CASSLDAGTDTHYF. The CDR3 DNA follows: TGCGCCAGCAGCTTGGACGCGGGCACAGATACGCATTATTTT.

This chain connects TRBV7-6 to TRBJ1-3; no clear D gene. V lost 3 bases to trimming and J lost 0 bases, with 9 bases between them. The germline V gene encodes CDR1 SGHVS and CDR2 FNYEAQ. CDR3 length: 15 amino acids. CDR3 residues: CASSFSASSGNTIYF. The CDR3 DNA sequence: TGTGCCAGCAGCTTTTCCGCCAGCTCTGGAAACACCATATATTTT.

J is TRBJ2-1 and V is TRBV28; 9 bases are shared with TRBD2. The CDR3 has 17 amino acids. The V segment lost 8 bases and the J segment 8 bases; nucleotides outside the gene matches: 19. Germline V CDR1 and CDR2: MDHEN, SYDVKM. CDR3 nucleotides: TGTGCCAGCCGCGGGACTAGCTCTTCCCCCGGAACGGATGAGCAGTTCTTC. This translates into CASRGTSSSPGTDEQFF.

There are a few counts of this clonotype. V is TRBV11-2 and J is TRBJ2-4; perhaps TRBD2 as D (5 bases). V lost 4 bases and J lost 3, with 16 bases in between. The germline V gene encodes CDR1 SGHAT and CDR2 FQNNGV. CDR3 size: 16 residues. The CDR3 loop is CASSSEGYVGKNIQYF. The CDR3 DNA sequence: TGTGCCAGCAGCTCCGAGGGCTATGTCGGCAAAAACATTCAGTACTTC.

This clonotype was seen repeatedly, ten times or more. The genes are TRBV29-1 and TRBJ2-5; 10 bases are a match to TRBD2. This CDR3 comprises 15 residues. With V trimmed by 6 bases and J by 2 bases, 9 bases remained unmatched. Germline loops: CDR1 SQVTM, CDR2 ANQGSEA. The CDR3 spells CSVDIAGGRQETQYF. Written as DNA, the CDR3 is TGCAGCGTGGACATAGCGGGAGGACGGCAAGAGACCCAGTACTTC.

V is TRBV12-3 or TRBV12-4 and J is TRBJ1-5, with D unresolved. V shed 0 bases and J shed 11 bases, with 17 bases lying between them. CDR3 size: 15 residues. In DNA form, the CDR3 reads TGTGCCAGCAGTTTAGCCAGCCAATTAAAATCGACCCAGCATTTT. Translation gives CASSLASQLKSTQHF.

In its sample, this clonotype was seen a few times. The V and J genes are TRBV10-2 and TRBJ2-7; D call uncertain. With 6 bases removed from V and 2 bases from J, the gap between germline ends came to 17 bases. The germline gives CDR1 WSHSY, CDR2 SAAADI. This CDR3 region has 15 residues. The CDR3 DNA follows: TGCGCCAGCAGGCCTACCTCAGGTAAACCCTACGAGCAGTACTTC. It specifies CASRPTSGKPYEQYF.

V gene TRBV5-6 combines with J gene TRBJ2-7; tentative D call: TRBD2 (6 bases). Germline V CDR1 and CDR2: SGHDT, YYEEEE. V lost 4 bases and J lost 2, with 13 bases in between. The CDR3 runs to 14 residues. As DNA, the CDR3 is TGTGCCAGCAGCATTGGGCGGACTACCTACGAGCAGTACTTC. Its translation: CASSIGRTTYEQYF. Variable domain in full (rest from reference TRBV5-6 and TRBJ2-7): DAGVTQSPTHLIKTRGQQVTLRCSPKSGHDTVSWYQQALGQGPQFIFQYYEEEERQRGNFPDRFSGHQFPNYSSELNVNALLLGDSALYLCASSIGRTTYEQYFGPGTRLTVT.

This clonotype has ten or more counts. The rearrangement joins TRBV12-3 or TRBV12-4 to TRBJ2-7, with 7 bases that match TRBD1. The V and J ends lost 5 bases and 2 bases, in that order; junction bases with no gene match: 6. The CDR3 contains 14 residues. The CDR3 spells CASSRDSYTYEQYF. The CDR3, as DNA: TGTGCCAGCAGTCGGGACAGCTATACCTACGAGCAGTACTTC.

This clonotype was counted once. The chain has TRBV5-1 and TRBJ2-5; 12 bases fit TRBD1. Germline loops: CDR1 SGHRS, CDR2 YFSETQ. V trimming: 4 bases; J trimming: 5 bases; junction bases outside the gene matches: 6. The CDR3 has 15 amino acids. The CDR3 DNA sequence: TGCGCCAGCAGCGCGGGGACAGGGGGCGGTGAGACCCAGTACTTC. Its translation is CASSAGTGGGETQYF.

There are many counts of this clonotype. The chain carries TRBV5-6 and TRBJ2-7; possibly TRBD2 for D (6 bases). CDR3 length: 14 residues. Germline-derived CDR1 and CDR2 are SGHDT and YYEEEE. The V gene lost 6 bases and the J gene lost 4 bases, with 17 bases spanning the gap. CDR3 region: CASNQAGRLYEQYF. In DNA, the CDR3 is TGTGCCAGCAACCAAGCGGGCCGTCTTTACGAGCAGTACTTC.

This clonotype was counted many times. The chain is built from TRBV12-3 or TRBV12-4 and TRBJ2-7; no firm D call. The CDR3 runs to 13 residues. Trimming took 2 bases from V and 2 from J, leaving 7 bases between them. The CDR3 sequence: CASSLLVAYEQYF. The CDR3 bases are TGTGCCAGCAGTTTATTGGTAGCCTACGAGCAGTACTTC.

This clonotype was seen many times. V and J are TRBV6-2 or TRBV6-3 and TRBJ2-3, with D perhaps given as TRBD1 or TRBD2 (5 bases each). The CDR3 sequence is 16 residues long. The V end lost 2 bases, the J end lost 0 bases, and 12 bases lay between the germline ends. From germline, CDR1 is MNHEY and CDR2 SVGEGT. This CDR3 reads CASSYRGRSSTDTQYF. CDR3 coding DNA: TGTGCCAGCAGTTACCGGGGCAGATCTAGCACAGATACGCAGTATTTT.

The genes are TRBV29-1 and TRBJ2-5; D not certain. The ends were cut back, 5 bases at V and 1 base at J, with 11 bases in the middle. Germline V lookup: CDR1 SQVTM, CDR2 ANQGSEA. The length of the CDR3 is 13 residues. The CDR3 DNA is TGCAGCGTTCTCGCGGTCCGCCAAGAGACCCAGTACTTC. Translated: CSVLAVRQETQYF. The full variable domain, completed using reference TRBV29-1 and TRBJ2-5, is SAVISQKPSRDICQRGTSLTIQCQVDSQVTMMFWYRQQPGQSLTLIATANQGSEATYESGFVIDKFPISRPNLTFSTLTVSNMSPEDSSIYLCSVLAVRQETQYFGPGTRLLVL.

At least ten counts were recorded for this clonotype. This chain connects TRBV5-1 to TRBJ2-1, with D hard to call. The V gene's germline CDR1 is SGHRS and CDR2 YFSETQ. V was shortened by 3 bases and J by 3 bases, with 10 bases between the two germline ends. The CDR3 length is 14 residues. CDR3 in DNA: TGCGCCAGCAGCTCCCCAACCCTCTACAATGAGCAGTTCTTC. Protein product: CASSSPTLYNEQFF.

This sequence joins TRBV6-5 and TRBJ2-1; D is possibly TRBD2 (6 bases). Trimming removed 5 bases from V and 4 bases from J, with 15 bases in between. The CDR3 has 15 residues. Germline V gene lookup returns CDR1 MNHEY and CDR2 SVGAGI. In nucleotides, the CDR3 is TGTGCCAGCAGTCCCTCGGAGGGAGCTTACAATGAGCAGTTCTTC. It encodes CASSPSEGAYNEQFF.

The chain employs TRBV5-1 and TRBJ2-7; 7 bases align to TRBD2. V lost 7 bases to trimming and J lost 2 bases; unmatched junction nucleotides: 9. The CDR3 extends over 14 amino acids. Per the germline V gene, CDR1 is SGHRS and CDR2 is YFSETQ. The CDR3 bases are TGCGCCAGCTCTGGGGGGGACCAAACCTACGAGCAGTACTTC. It encodes CASSGGDQTYEQYF.

V gene TRBV7-6 combines with J gene TRBJ2-3; 9 bases are shared with TRBD2. The CDR3 is 16 amino acids. The V gene's germline CDR1 is SGHVS and CDR2 FNYEAQ. V dropped 2 bases and J dropped 3; count of bases not matched to a gene: 6. CDR3 region: CASSLLGLAGTDTQYF. The CDR3 DNA is TGTGCCAGCAGCTTACTGGGTCTAGCGGGGACAGATACGCAGTATTTT.

A few counts support this clonotype. This chain uses TRBV5-1 with TRBJ2-7, with D possibly matching TRBD2 (6 bases). Germline V lookup: CDR1 SGHRS, CDR2 YFSETQ. V was trimmed by 4 bases and J by 2 bases, leaving 16 bases between them. The CDR3 consists of 15 residues. The CDR3, as DNA: TGCGCCAGCAGCCTGAAGGAGGGGCGTCCCTACGAGCAGTACTTC. It codes for CASSLKEGRPYEQYF.

This clonotype has just a few counts. The chain couples TRBV7-6 to TRBJ2-2; 8 positions match TRBD1. CDR1 SGHVS and CDR2 FNYEAQ come from the germline V gene. The junction had 11 bases not matched to a gene; V was cut back by 5 bases and J by 0 bases. CDR3 length equals 18 residues. The CDR3 coding sequence is TGTGCCAGCAGCCCCCCATTTGGACAGGGCACGAACACCGGGGAGCTGTTTTTT. Protein product: CASSPPFGQGTNTGELFF.

This chain uses TRBV28 with TRBJ1-2; TRBD1 agrees at 10 bases. The V segment lost 3 bases and the J segment 8 bases; nucleotides outside the gene matches: 6. The CDR3 length is 14 residues. The germline V gene encodes CDR1 MDHEN and CDR2 SYDVKM. The CDR3 coding sequence is TGTGCCAGCAGTTTCGGGACAGGGGTTAAAGGCTACACCTTC. Translation gives CASSFGTGVKGYTF.

This clonotype was counted many times. The rearrangement uses TRBV5-1 and TRBJ1-2; D uncertain. The V end was cut by 0 bases, the J end by 8 bases, with 14 bases between. The CDR3 loop spans 14 amino acids. The germline gives CDR1 SGHRS, CDR2 YFSETQ. CDR3 amino acids: CASSLDDPTGGYTF. CDR3 sequence (DNA): TGCGCCAGCAGCTTGGACGACCCAACGGGAGGCTACACCTTC.

This clonotype was recorded many times. The chain joins TRBV6-2 or TRBV6-3 to TRBJ2-7; TRBD2 matches 10 bases. This CDR3 spans 19 amino acids. Germline CDR1 is MNHEY and CDR2 is SVGEGT. V shed 8 bases and J 1 base; nucleotides not matched to a gene: 20. CDR3: CASGGRSPQTSGLSYEQYF. The CDR3 nucleotides are TGTGCCAGCGGGGGTCGCAGCCCTCAGACTAGCGGGTTATCCTACGAGCAGTACTTC.

A few counts support this clonotype. The rearrangement links TRBV25-1 to TRBJ2-1; 10 nucleotides agree with TRBD2. V shed 2 bases and J 5 bases; nucleotides not matched to a gene: 12. CDR1 MGHDK and CDR2 SYGVNS come from the germline V gene. This CDR3 region has 18 residues. In DNA form, the CDR3 reads TGTGCCAGCAGTGAACCATACCCCAGACTAGCGGGCAACAATGAGCAGTTCTTC. It is translated as CASSEPYPRLAGNNEQFF.